Listed here are 16 T cell receptor beta chains from one sample, sequenced in a study of spatial heterogeneity in lung cancer. Study-level findings and limits: Tumoral mutation counts were tracked by counts of expanded intratumoral alpha and beta TCRs.

No antigens are known for them. TCRdb re-called the 5' RACE reads with MiXCR, one entry per CDR3 protein. The sample yields fewer than 7,000 distinct CDR3 sequences, roughly an eighth seen once. Time point given: sample taken at primary tumor resection. Source: lung tumor tissue, taken at surgery. The receptors were sampled from a male donor with early-stage non-small cell lung cancer.

This clonotype was recorded at least ten times. The chain uses TRBV18 and TRBJ2-1, with 9 positions matching TRBD2. J lost 5 bases, V lost 2 bases, and 4 bases had no gene match. The CDR3 is made up of 15 amino acids. CDR1 and CDR2 (germline): KGHSH, LQKENI. The CDR3 DNA sequence: TGTGCCAGCTCACCAAGGGCGGGAGGGCACAATGAGCAGTTCTTC. Translated, it gives CASSPRAGGHNEQFF.

The chain couples TRBV7-9 to TRBJ1-6; 7 nucleotides align to TRBD1. Germline trimming cut 5 bases from V and 7 bases from J; bases unmatched to any gene: 8. The CDR3 spans 15 residues. CDR1 and CDR2 from the germline V gene are SEHNR and FQNEAQ (reference sequence). CDR3 nucleotides: TGTGCCAGCAGCAACGACAGGGTATCAAATTCACCCCTCCACTTT. Translating it yields CASSNDRVSNSPLHF.

This clonotype was seen many times. This chain connects TRBV7-3 to TRBJ2-7; D is uncertain. Between the trimmed V and J ends, which lost 2 bases and 0 bases, there was a span of 5 bases. Germline V gives CDR1 SGHTA, CDR2 FQGTGA. The CDR3 totals 13 residues. CDR3 loop: CASSLDPSYEQYF. The CDR3 region has the DNA TGTGCCAGCAGCTTAGATCCCTCCTACGAGCAGTACTTC. Full variable domain (missing parts from reference TRBV7-3 and TRBJ2-7): GAGVSQTPSNKVTEKGKYVELRCDPISGHTALYWYRQSLGQGPEFLIYFQGTGAADDSGLPNDRFFAVRPEGSVSTLKIQRTERGDSAVYLCASSLDPSYEQYFGPGTRLTVT.

This clonotype was counted ten times or more. This sequence joins TRBV5-1 and TRBJ1-2; weak D call: TRBD1 (6 bases). V shed 3 bases and J shed 4 bases, with 10 bases lying between them. Germline lookup yields CDR1 SGHRS and CDR2 YFSETQ. The CDR3 loop spans 13 amino acids. In DNA, the CDR3 is TGCGCCAGCAGCTGGGACAAGTCCTATGGCTACACCTTC. Its translation: CASSWDKSYGYTF.

This chain links TRBV6-1 with TRBJ2-2; maybe TRBD2 (6 bases). This CDR3 has 17 residues. Trimming pared 3 bases from V and 3 bases from J, leaving 17 bases between. The germline V gene has CDR1 MNHNS and CDR2 SASEGT. CDR3 sequence: CASSDYTGVEYTGELFF. The CDR3 DNA reads as TGTGCCAGCAGTGACTACACGGGGGTCGAGTACACCGGGGAGCTGTTTTTT.

This clonotype was picked up many times. This chain connects TRBV29-1 to TRBJ2-7; D uncertain. Germline V gene data show CDR1 as SQVTM and CDR2 as ANQGSEA. The germline V and J ends were trimmed by 5 bases and 0 bases, with 11 bases remaining between them. CDR3 length: 13 residues. CDR3 DNA sequence: TGCAGCGTTAACGGCCCCCTCTCCTACGAGCAGTACTTC. It codes for CSVNGPLSYEQYF.

By sample fraction, this clonotype is medium-sized. The chain uses TRBV6-2 or TRBV6-3 and TRBJ1-1; a possible D gene is TRBD1 (5 bases). Germline assignment: CDR1 MNHEY and CDR2 SVGEGT. There are 15 residues in the CDR3. The V end lost 5 bases, the J end lost 0 bases, and 13 bases lay between the germline ends. This chain's CDR3 is CASSTLEQVNTEAFF. For the CDR3, the DNA is TGTGCCAGCAGTACCCTGGAACAGGTGAACACTGAAGCTTTCTTT.

This clonotype has a count of ten or more. This chain connects TRBV5-6 to TRBJ1-1; a possible D gene is TRBD1 (5 bases). The CDR3 totals 16 residues. Germline V lookup: CDR1 SGHDT, CDR2 YYEEEE. V was cut by 0 bases and J by 3 bases, with 15 bases left in between. The CDR3, as DNA: TGTGCCAGCAGCTTGGCGAGCTCGGGGACCGACACTGAAGCTTTCTTT. Residues: CASSLASSGTDTEAFF.

The chain combines TRBV19 with TRBJ1-2; D is perhaps TRBD1 (5 bases). V dropped 1 base and J dropped 6 bases, with 6 bases sitting between them. Germline-derived CDR1 and CDR2 are LNHDA and SQIVND (reference sequence). This CDR3 contains 12 residues. CDR3 protein: CASSIARDGYTF. The CDR3 nucleotides are TGTGCCAGTAGTATAGCCAGGGATGGCTACACCTTC.

By frequency in the sample, this clonotype is medium-sized. V gene TRBV24-1 combines with J gene TRBJ1-5; 8 bases fit TRBD1. Unmatched junction bases numbered 8, after V lost 4 bases and J lost 4 bases. CDR3 length: 16 residues. Germline-derived CDR1 and CDR2 are KGHDR and SFDVKD. The CDR3 DNA is TGTGCCACCAGTGACCACAGGGGGGGGTATAATCAGCCCCAGCATTTT. It codes for CATSDHRGGYNQPQHF.

In this sample, this clonotype is medium-sized. Sequence at one end of the junction differs from germline and may be a read error. V usage is TRBV2 and J usage is TRBJ1-2; no reliable D call. Germline values: CDR1 SNHLY, CDR2 FYNNEI. The CDR3 totals 13 residues. The CDR3 DNA sequence: TGTGCCAGCAGAGAAGAGGGCAACTATGGCTACACCTTC. This encodes CASREEGNYGYTF.

The V and J genes are TRBV12-3 or TRBV12-4 and TRBJ2-3, with 7 bases lining up with TRBD2. This CDR3 has 15 residues. J gave up 4 bases and V 2 bases, and 6 bases lay outside the gene matches. The CDR3 sequence: CASSLSRGRADTQYF. Here the CDR3 DNA reads TGTGCCAGCAGTTTAAGTAGAGGGAGGGCAGATACGCAGTATTTT.

This sequence joins TRBV11-2 and TRBJ2-3; D is unclear. Germline-derived CDR1 and CDR2 are SGHAT and FQNNGV. The ends were cut back, 2 bases at V and 4 bases at J, with 10 bases in the middle. The length of the CDR3 is 14 residues. The CDR3: CASSLLENSDTQYF. As DNA, the CDR3 is TGTGCCAGCAGCTTACTCGAAAACTCAGATACGCAGTATTTT.

By share, this clonotype counts as medium-sized. The rearrangement joins TRBV19 to TRBJ2-2; a weak D match, TRBD1 (6 bases). Trimming removed 10 bases from V and 2 bases from J, with 11 bases in between. Germline CDR1 reads LNHDA; CDR2 reads SQIVND (reference sequence). The CDR3 covers 13 residues. This CDR3 is CATADSNTGELFF. The CDR3 DNA sequence: TGTGCCACCGCGGACAGTAACACCGGGGAGCTGTTTTTT.

In its sample, this clonotype ranks as medium-sized. The V call is TRBV12-3 or TRBV12-4, the J call TRBJ1-6; D perhaps matches TRBD1 (5 bases). The CDR3 extends over 13 amino acids. With 6 bases removed from V and 7 bases from J, the gap between germline ends came to 10 bases. CDR3 sequence reads: CASSRQGNSPLHF. The CDR3 nucleotides read TGTGCCAGCAGCAGGCAGGGAAATTCACCCCTCCACTTT.

This chain joins TRBV4-2 and TRBJ2-7; TRBD1 matches 9 bases. The CDR3 sequence is 14 residues long. Germline CDR1 is LGHNA and CDR2 is YNFKEQ. V dropped 4 bases and J dropped 5; count of bases not matched to a gene: 6. The CDR3 loop reads CASSPTGGRDEQYF. The CDR3 DNA reads TGTGCCAGCAGCCCGACAGGGGGGAGAGACGAGCAGTACTTC.